One and the same sample provided the 2 T cell receptor beta chains below, sequenced in a study of T cells in Graves' hyperthyroidism and ophthalmopathy. The investigators amplified TCR beta CDR3 regions from RNA transcripts. HTBI primers drove first-round RT-PCR of the TCR CDR3. Via MiXCR, TCRdb re-called the multiplex PCR reads, giving one row per CDR3 protein. The table records some 580,000 distinct CDR3 sequences, about 16% of them present only once. Sequencing was carried out using blood. These TCRs come from a middle-aged woman with Graves' ophthalmopathy.

The chain is built from TRBV5-1 and TRBJ2-2; 7 bases map to TRBD2. Trimming cost V 9 bases and J 5 bases; bases outside gene matches: 1. The CDR3 consists of 11 residues. The germline V gene has CDR1 SGHRS and CDR2 YFSETQ. The CDR3 is CAKAGTGELFF. For the CDR3, the DNA is TGCGCCAAAGCGGGGACCGGGGAGCTGTTTTTT.

The genes are TRBV19 and TRBJ2-6; D is undetermined. Trimming took 6 bases from V and 4 from J, leaving 13 bases between them. The germline V gene has CDR1 LNHDA and CDR2 SQIVND (reference sequence). The CDR3 sequence is 15 residues long. The CDR3: CASRPSKSGANVLTF. As DNA, the CDR3 is TGTGCCAGTAGACCGTCGAAGTCCGGGGCCAACGTCCTGACTTTC.